These T cell receptor beta chains were read from a single sample in a study of shared clonotypes between healthy human individuals. Sequencing was performed with immunoSEQ multiplex PCR; in TCRdb, only in-frame clones are kept and a portion is missing. The sample records more than 2 million clones, around 96% being singletons. Material: naive CD8+ T cells sorted from blood. The receptors here all came from a man younger than 35 in good health. Both conserved end residues are part of each CDR3. D genes are given only for firm matches.

j_call d_call v_call cdr3_nt cdr3_aa
TRBJ2-7 TRBD1 TRBV5-6 TGTGCCAGCAGCAACAGGGGGGCGCCAGATGAGCAGTACTTC CASSNRGAPDEQYF
TRBJ1-4 NA TRBV27 TGTGCCAGCAGTTTGGGCGGCGGTTCTGAAAAACTGTTTTTT CASSLGGGSEKLFF
TRBJ2-3 NA TRBV7-9 TGTGCCAGCAGCTTGTATGGGGGAGTTCCAAGCACAGATACGCAGTATTTT CASSLYGGVPSTDTQYF
TRBJ2-2 NA TRBV7-9 TGTGCCAGCAGCTTAGCGAGAGGGAGCACGGTCACCGGGGAGCTGTTTTTT CASSLARGSTVTGELFF
TRBJ2-7 NA TRBV13 TGTGCCAGCAGCCGGGGACCCTACGAGCAGTACTTC CASSRGPYEQYF
TRBJ1-4 NA TRBV27 TGTGCCAGCAGCCCTACGTTGGGGGATGAAAAACTGTTTTTT CASSPTLGDEKLFF
TRBJ2-7 TRBD1 TRBV10-3 TGTGCCATCAGTGGACAGGGGGACGGCTACGAGCAGTACTTC CAISGQGDGYEQYF
TRBJ1-4 NA TRBV7-9 TGTGCCAGCAGTCGAGATGAAAAACTGTTTTTT CASSRDEKLFF
TRBJ2-1 NA TRBV6-6 TGTGCCAGCAGACGAAGCGGGACATACAATGAGCAGTTCTTC CASRRSGTYNEQFF
TRBJ2-2 TRBD2 TRBV2 TGTGCCAGCAGTGACCCAGCGGGAGGCACCGGGGAGCTGTTTTTT CASSDPAGGTGELFF
TRBJ2-7 NA TRBV19 TGTGCCAGTACCATACAGGGTCCGGGTGTCTCCTACGAGCAGTACTTC CASTIQGPGVSYEQYF
TRBJ2-1 TRBD2 TRBV5-4 TGTGCCAGCAGCCCTCGACTAGCGGAGGGCGGTGAGCAGTTCTTC CASSPRLAEGGEQFF
TRBJ2-1 TRBD2 TRBV7-9 TGTGCCAGCAGCCCCCGGACTAGCGGGGGGTTCTATGAGCAGTTCTTC CASSPRTSGGFYEQFF
TRBJ2-7 NA TRBV12-5 TGTGCTAGTGGTTCTCCGACGGACGGGATCAGGGCCTACGAGCAGTACTTC CASGSPTDGIRAYEQYF
TRBJ2-1 NA TRBV27 TGTGCCAGCAGTTTGCGACAGCCCTCCTACAATGAGCAGTTCTTC CASSLRQPSYNEQFF
TRBJ1-2 NA TRBV29-1 TGCAGCGTTGAAGATAGTAACGGCTACACCTTC CSVEDSNGYTF
TRBJ2-7 TRBD1 TRBV4-1 TGCGCCAGCAGCCAAGAGCTGGGACAGGGACCCTACGAGCAGTACTTC CASSQELGQGPYEQYF
TRBJ2-1 NA TRBV5-1 TGCGCCAGCAGCTCGATCTACAATGAGCAGTTCTTC CASSSIYNEQFF
TRBJ2-7 NA TRBV29-1 TGCAGCGTCCAACCAGGGGAGAACTACGAGCAGTACTTC CSVQPGENYEQYF
TRBJ1-4 TRBD1 TRBV4-1 TGCGCCAGCAGCCAAGTTCAGGGGGTCGAACTGTTTTTT CASSQVQGVELFF